The rows below give T cell receptor beta chains drawn from one sample of a study of blood T cell repertoires in COVID-19. Data came from immunoSEQ multiplex PCR; TCRdb stores just in-frame clones and leaves some out. This sample has 110,000 or so clones; 70% to 90% occur once, and the top ten carry 18%. The sample taken for sequencing was peripheral blood. These receptors were obtained from a woman in her sixties with acute or convalescent COVID-19. The conserved cysteine and the conserved F or W are not part of the CDR3 here. Fields, in order: CDR3 protein, V gene, J gene, D gene, clone size. The D gene is left open where the match is weak. Clone size is not always given. Where it is, it says once, few, many or a class for expanded clones.

CDR3 protein: ASSLYPFGNTIY
V gene: TRBV7-2
J gene: TRBJ1-3
D gene: .
clone size: .

CDR3 protein: ASTAKYGYT
V gene: TRBV12-3/TRBV12-4
J gene: TRBJ1-2
D gene: .
clone size: .

CDR3 protein: ASAQRGGGEQF
V gene: TRBV5-4
J gene: TRBJ2-1
D gene: TRBD2
clone size: .

CDR3 protein: ASSSLGLSDSNQPQH
V gene: TRBV5-6
J gene: TRBJ1-5
D gene: .
clone size: .

CDR3 protein: ASNLQATNTGELF
V gene: TRBV2
J gene: TRBJ2-2
D gene: .
clone size: .

CDR3 protein: ASSSADSNQPQH
V gene: TRBV18
J gene: TRBJ1-5
D gene: .
clone size: .

CDR3 protein: ASSRTPYEQY
V gene: TRBV11-2
J gene: TRBJ2-7
D gene: .
clone size: few

CDR3 protein: ASSQGAGGGNEQF
V gene: TRBV3-1/TRBV3-2
J gene: TRBJ2-1
D gene: TRBD2
clone size: .

CDR3 protein: ASSLSGGANEQY
V gene: TRBV3-1/TRBV3-2
J gene: TRBJ2-7
D gene: TRBD2
clone size: .

CDR3 protein: ASSQGLYALEQF
V gene: TRBV3-1/TRBV3-2
J gene: TRBJ2-1
D gene: .
clone size: .

CDR3 protein: ASSPSGASSYNEQF
V gene: TRBV7-2
J gene: TRBJ2-1
D gene: TRBD2
clone size: few

CDR3 protein: ASSQGFGQGFYEQY
V gene: TRBV4-1
J gene: TRBJ2-7
D gene: TRBD1
clone size: .

CDR3 protein: ASSQGQALGTVNTEAF
V gene: TRBV4-3
J gene: TRBJ1-1
D gene: TRBD1
clone size: .

CDR3 protein: SASSGRKIETQY
V gene: TRBV20-1
J gene: TRBJ2-5
D gene: TRBD2
clone size: .

CDR3 protein: ASSRTGGRRTEAF
V gene: TRBV28
J gene: TRBJ1-1
D gene: TRBD1
clone size: once

CDR3 protein: ASSRQEIRATEAF
V gene: TRBV5-1
J gene: TRBJ1-1
D gene: .
clone size: .

CDR3 protein: ASSFLPHRGQHYGYT
V gene: TRBV28
J gene: TRBJ1-2
D gene: TRBD1
clone size: .

CDR3 protein: ASSYRGDQPQH
V gene: TRBV6-2/TRBV6-3
J gene: TRBJ1-5
D gene: .
clone size: .

CDR3 protein: ASKSGTSGTGELF
V gene: TRBV10-3
J gene: TRBJ2-2
D gene: TRBD2
clone size: .

CDR3 protein: ASSLGKGLELF
V gene: TRBV28
J gene: TRBJ2-2
D gene: .
clone size: .

CDR3 protein: AIKGTGGRNEQF
V gene: TRBV28
J gene: TRBJ2-1
D gene: TRBD1
clone size: .

CDR3 protein: ANPRGTGGNYGYT
V gene: TRBV6-5
J gene: TRBJ1-2
D gene: TRBD1
clone size: .

CDR3 protein: ASSPRGARQETQY
V gene: TRBV7-9
J gene: TRBJ2-5
D gene: TRBD2
clone size: once

CDR3 protein: ASSLRLADGELF
V gene: TRBV14
J gene: TRBJ2-2
D gene: TRBD2
clone size: .

CDR3 protein: ASSLMGLGGTGAQY
V gene: TRBV7-3
J gene: TRBJ2-3
D gene: .
clone size: .

CDR3 protein: ASRWGQVMNTEAF
V gene: TRBV28
J gene: TRBJ1-1
D gene: .
clone size: .

CDR3 protein: AISESQQGLPGNTIY
V gene: TRBV10-3
J gene: TRBJ1-3
D gene: .
clone size: .